One sample yielded the 15 T cell receptor beta chains listed below, sequenced in a study of T cells in Graves' hyperthyroidism and ophthalmopathy. RNA transcripts provided the source from which TCR beta CDR3 regions were amplified. With the HTBI primer set, the TCR CDR3 went through a first round of RT-PCR. One entry per CDR3 protein results from TCRdb running MiXCR on the multiplex PCR reads. The sample holds around 290,000 distinct CDR3 sequences; roughly 15% are singletons and the top ten take roughly 7.9%. The sequenced sample consisted of blood. Receptors were obtained from a woman between 40 and 55 years old with Graves' hyperthyroidism.

The CDR3 reads CASSVAQAANGYTF. CDR3 DNA: TGTGCCAGCAGCGTAGCTCAAGCAGCGAATGGCTACACCTTC. The chain recombines TRBV9 with TRBJ1-2, with D unclear. Germline V gene lookup returns CDR1 SGDLS and CDR2 YYNGEE. This CDR3 has 14 residues. The V end was cut by 0 bases, the J end by 6 bases, with 12 bases between.

This clonotype was recorded at least ten times. The J gene is TRBJ2-5, the V gene TRBV11-2; D not certain. The germline gives CDR1 SGHAT, CDR2 FQNNGV. Trimming took 2 bases from V and 2 from J, leaving 6 bases between them. There are 13 residues in the CDR3. DNA of the CDR3: TGTGCCAGCAGCTTATCCAGGCAAGAGACCCAGTACTTC. It translates to CASSLSRQETQYF.

The V call is TRBV19, the J call TRBJ2-7; 9 bases agree with TRBD1. Germline CDR1 LNHDA, CDR2 SQIVND (reference sequence). The V segment lost 7 bases and the J segment 2 bases; nucleotides outside the gene matches: 9. The CDR3 has 15 residues. As DNA, the CDR3 is TGTGCCAGTAAAAGGTCGGGACAGGGTCCCTACGAGCAGTACTTC. Protein: CASKRSGQGPYEQYF.

This clonotype was detected many times. This sequence joins TRBV12-3 or TRBV12-4 and TRBJ2-2; D may correspond to TRBD1 or TRBD2 (6 bases each). The V end was cut by 2 bases, the J end by 6 bases, with 22 bases between. This CDR3 has 18 amino acids. The CDR3 DNA follows: TGTGCCAGCAGTTTACAGTACCTAAGCGGAGGGGGGCCCGGGGAGCTGTTTTTT. Its protein product is CASSLQYLSGGGPGELFF.

This clonotype has at least ten counts. The chain employs TRBV28 and TRBJ1-2; 8 bases align to TRBD1. CDR3 length equals 14 residues. CDR1 MDHEN and CDR2 SYDVKM come from the germline V gene. The J segment lost 8 bases and the V segment lost 2 bases, leaving 7 bases of the junction unmatched. CDR3 region: CASSLQGAPGGYTF. DNA for the CDR3: TGTGCCAGCAGTTTACAGGGGGCGCCGGGCGGCTACACCTTC.

This clonotype was seen repeatedly, ten times or more. The chain recombines TRBV20-1 with TRBJ2-5; TRBD2 might be the D (5 bases). V was trimmed by 0 bases and J by 1 base, leaving 12 bases between them. The CDR3 is made up of 15 amino acids. Looked up from germline, CDR1 is DFQATT and CDR2 is SNEGSKA (reference sequence). The CDR3 bases are TGCAGTGCTAGAGATGGACGGGAAATCCAAGAGACCCAGTACTTC. It specifies CSARDGREIQETQYF.

The sample holds many counts of this clonotype. The chain links TRBV12-3 or TRBV12-4 to TRBJ1-4; unclear D gene. This CDR3 contains 14 residues. V was clipped by 6 bases and J by 0 bases, with 8 bases between them. CDR3: CASSLDATNEKLFF. The CDR3 DNA is TGTGCCAGCAGCTTGGATGCAACTAATGAAAAACTGTTTTTT.

This clonotype was observed many times. The rearrangement links TRBV27 to TRBJ1-1; 9 bases line up with TRBD1. The CDR3 has 14 amino acids. Germline V gene lookup returns CDR1 MNHEY and CDR2 SMNVEV (reference sequence). V gave up 6 bases and J gave up 7 bases; unmatched junction bases: 9. The DNA of the CDR3 is TGTGCCAGCAGGGCCGGGGACAGGGACTATGAAGCTTTCTTT. It codes for CASRAGDRDYEAFF.

This clonotype was observed many times. The rearrangement joins TRBV19 to TRBJ1-1; D uncertain. Between the trimmed V and J ends, which lost 8 bases and 4 bases, there was a span of 17 bases. This CDR3 has 14 amino acids. The germline gives CDR1 LNHDA, CDR2 SQIVND (reference sequence). The CDR3 DNA reads as TGTGCCAGTTCGAACGTGGGTGTGACCACTGAAGCTTTCTTT. Its protein product is CASSNVGVTTEAFF. The full variable domain, with the rest looked up from reference TRBV19 and TRBJ1-1, is DGGITQSPKYLFRKEGQNVTLSCEQNLNHDAMYWYRQDPGQGLRLIYYSQIVNDFQKGDIAEGYSVSREKKESFPLTVTSAQKNPTAFYLCASSNVGVTTEAFFGQGTRLTVV.

The chain recombines TRBV5-1 with TRBJ2-1; D remains ambiguous. V was pared by 0 bases and J by 5 bases, with 6 bases between. The CDR3 loop spans 13 amino acids. Germline V CDR1 and CDR2: SGHRS, YFSETQ. CDR3 protein: CASSLERNNEQFF. The CDR3 DNA follows: TGCGCCAGCAGCTTGGAACGGAACAATGAGCAGTTCTTC.

In this sample, this clonotype turned up many times. This rearrangement joins TRBV25-1 to TRBJ2-7; 10 bases are a match to TRBD2. CDR3 length: 15 amino acids. Losses at the gene ends were 1 base for V and 3 bases for J; bases not matched to a gene: 3. The V gene's germline CDR1 is MGHDK and CDR2 SYGVNS. In nucleotides, the CDR3 is TGTGCCAGCAGTGAATCCCTAGCGGGAGTCTACGAGCAGTACTTC. Residues: CASSESLAGVYEQYF.

This clonotype showed up many times. The V and J genes are TRBV12-3 or TRBV12-4 and TRBJ1-2; unclear D gene. Trimming pared 5 bases from V and 13 bases from J, leaving 14 bases between. The CDR3 consists of 11 residues. Here the CDR3 DNA reads TGTGCCAGCAGTCGCGGCCCGGGTGGCACCTTC. Translation: CASSRGPGGTF.

At least ten counts were recorded for this clonotype. The chain is built from TRBV20-1 and TRBJ1-4, with unresolved D. This CDR3 comprises 11 residues. Germline V gives CDR1 DFQATT, CDR2 SNEGSKA (reference sequence). V was shortened by 3 bases and J by 8 bases, with 7 bases between the two germline ends. The CDR3 here is CSASKQEKLFF. CDR3 in DNA: TGCAGTGCTAGTAAACAGGAAAAACTGTTTTTT.

This clonotype was picked up many times. V is TRBV7-2 and J is TRBJ2-7; D is perhaps TRBD2 (5 bases). The germline V and J ends were trimmed by 5 bases and 4 bases, with 9 bases remaining between them. Germline lookup yields CDR1 SGHTA and CDR2 FQGNSA. CDR3 length: 12 amino acids. The CDR3 DNA follows: TGTGCCAGCAGCCCGGGATCGTACGAGCAGTACTTC. This translates into CASSPGSYEQYF.

This clonotype was seen many times. This chain links TRBV2 with TRBJ2-7, with D tentatively TRBD1 or TRBD2 (5 bases each). Trimming pared 6 bases from V and 9 bases from J, leaving 15 bases between. This CDR3 contains 12 residues. Germline lookup yields CDR1 SNHLY and CDR2 FYNNEI. The CDR3 DNA reads TGTGCCAGCAGAAATGCAGGGAGTGGGCAGTACTTC. It yields the protein CASRNAGSGQYF.